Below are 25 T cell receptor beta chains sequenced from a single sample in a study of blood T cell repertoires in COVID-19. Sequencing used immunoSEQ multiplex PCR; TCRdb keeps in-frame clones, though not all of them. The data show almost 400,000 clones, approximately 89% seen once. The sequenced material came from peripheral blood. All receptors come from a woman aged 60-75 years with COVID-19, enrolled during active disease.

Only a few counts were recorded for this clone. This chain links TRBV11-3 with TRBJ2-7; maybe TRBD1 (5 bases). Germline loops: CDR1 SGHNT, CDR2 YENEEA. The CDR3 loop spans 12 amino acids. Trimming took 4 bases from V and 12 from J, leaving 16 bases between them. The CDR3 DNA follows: TGTGCCAGCAGCTCGGACACATCGACCCCGTACTTC. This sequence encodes CASSSDTSTPYF.

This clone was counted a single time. This CDR3 reads CASSADRGRTGELFF. In DNA, the CDR3 is TGCGCCAGCAGCGCTGACAGGGGACGCACCGGGGAGCTGTTTTTT. The chain carries TRBV5-1 and TRBJ2-2; TRBD1 matches at 8 bases. V shed 4 bases, J shed 4 bases, and the junction held 6 bases outside the gene matches. The CDR3 consists of 15 residues. The germline V gene has CDR1 SGHRS and CDR2 YFSETQ. Based on the CDR3 plus reference TRBV5-1 and TRBJ2-2, the full variable domain is KAGVTQTPRYLIKTRGQQVTLSCSPISGHRSVSWYQQTPGQGLQFLFEYFSETQRNKGNFPGRFSGRQFSNSRSEMNVSTLELGDSALYLCASSADRGRTGELFFGEGSRLTVL.

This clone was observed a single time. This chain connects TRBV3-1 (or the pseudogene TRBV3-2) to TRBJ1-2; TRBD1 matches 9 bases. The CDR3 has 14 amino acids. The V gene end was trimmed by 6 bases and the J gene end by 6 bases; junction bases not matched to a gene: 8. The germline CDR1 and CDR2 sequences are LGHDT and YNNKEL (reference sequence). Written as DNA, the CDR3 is TGTGCCAGCAGTAGAGGACAGGGGATGGATGGCTACACCTTC. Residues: CASSRGQGMDGYTF.

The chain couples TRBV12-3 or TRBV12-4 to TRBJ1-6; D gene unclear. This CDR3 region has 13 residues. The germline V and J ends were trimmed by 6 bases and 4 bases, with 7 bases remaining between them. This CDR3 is CASRTGYNSPLHF. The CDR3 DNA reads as TGTGCCAGCAGAACGGGGTATAATTCACCCCTCCACTTT.

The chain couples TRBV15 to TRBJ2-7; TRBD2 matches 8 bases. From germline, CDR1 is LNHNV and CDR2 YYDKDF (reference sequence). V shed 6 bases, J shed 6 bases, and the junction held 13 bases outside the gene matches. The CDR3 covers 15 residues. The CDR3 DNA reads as TGTGCCACCAGTTTAGCGAGCGGGGGTAAGGTCGAGCAGTACTTC. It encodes CATSLASGGKVEQYF.

For the CDR3, the DNA is TGTGCCATCAGTGATAGAGGAGATACGCAGTATTTT. It yields the protein CAISDRGDTQYF. The V and J genes are TRBV10-3 and TRBJ2-3; no definite D call. The CDR3 has 12 residues. Germline V lookup: CDR1 ENHRY, CDR2 SYGVKD. Deletions cut 3 bases from V and 5 bases from J, with 6 bases between.

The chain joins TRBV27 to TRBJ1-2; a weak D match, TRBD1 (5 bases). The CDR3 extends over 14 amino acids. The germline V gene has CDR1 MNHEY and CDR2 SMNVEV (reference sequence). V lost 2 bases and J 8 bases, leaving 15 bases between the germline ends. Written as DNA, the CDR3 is TGTGCCAGCAGTTTAACGAGACAGCCTCTCGGCTACACCTTC. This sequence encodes CASSLTRQPLGYTF.

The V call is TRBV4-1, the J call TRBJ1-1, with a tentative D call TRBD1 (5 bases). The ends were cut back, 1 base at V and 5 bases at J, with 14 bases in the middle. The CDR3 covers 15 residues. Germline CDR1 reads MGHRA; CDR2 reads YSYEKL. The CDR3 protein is CASSQGWGGGTEAFF. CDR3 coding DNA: TGCGCCAGCAGCCAAGGGTGGGGCGGTGGAACTGAAGCTTTCTTT.

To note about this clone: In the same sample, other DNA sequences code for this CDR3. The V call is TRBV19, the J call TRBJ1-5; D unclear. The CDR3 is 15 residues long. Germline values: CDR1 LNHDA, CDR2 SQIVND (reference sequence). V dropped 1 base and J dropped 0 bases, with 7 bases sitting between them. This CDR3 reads CASSIGAYSNQPQHF. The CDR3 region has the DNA TGTGCCAGTAGTATAGGAGCATATAGCAATCAGCCCCAGCATTTT.

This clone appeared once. The CDR3 DNA is TGTGCCAGTAGAGGTCAGGGTCGACATGGCTACACCTTC. As protein: CASRGQGRHGYTF. The gene calls are TRBV19 and TRBJ1-2; D might be TRBD1 (5 bases). The CDR3 is 13 residues long. V shed 6 bases and J shed 6 bases, with 14 bases lying between them. Per the germline V gene, CDR1 is LNHDA and CDR2 is SQIVND (reference sequence). Based on the CDR3 plus reference TRBV19 and TRBJ1-2, the full variable domain is DGGITQSPKYLFRKEGQNVTLSCEQNLNHDAMYWYRQDPGQGLRLIYYSQIVNDFQKGDIAEGYSVSREKKESFPLTVTSAQKNPTAFYLCASRGQGRHGYTFGSGTRLTVV.

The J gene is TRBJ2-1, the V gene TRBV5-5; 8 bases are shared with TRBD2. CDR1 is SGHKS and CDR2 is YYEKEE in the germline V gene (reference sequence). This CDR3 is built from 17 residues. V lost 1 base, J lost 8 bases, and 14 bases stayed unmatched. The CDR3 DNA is TGTGCCAGCAGCTTGATAGGTGCGGGGGGACGCCAGGATGAGCAGTTCTTC. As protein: CASSLIGAGGRQDEQFF.

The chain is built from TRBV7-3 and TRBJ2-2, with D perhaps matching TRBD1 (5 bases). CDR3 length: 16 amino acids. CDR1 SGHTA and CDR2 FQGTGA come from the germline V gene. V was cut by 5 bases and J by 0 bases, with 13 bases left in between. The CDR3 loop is CASSKRGSTNTGELFF. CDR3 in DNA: TGTGCCAGCAGCAAAAGGGGCAGCACGAACACCGGGGAGCTGTTTTTT.

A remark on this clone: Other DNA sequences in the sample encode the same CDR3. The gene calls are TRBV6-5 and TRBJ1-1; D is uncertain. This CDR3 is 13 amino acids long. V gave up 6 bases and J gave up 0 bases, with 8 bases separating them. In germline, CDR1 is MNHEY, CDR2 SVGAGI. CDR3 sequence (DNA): TGTGCCAGCAGACGAGGATTGAACACTGAAGCTTTCTTT. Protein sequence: CASRRGLNTEAFF.

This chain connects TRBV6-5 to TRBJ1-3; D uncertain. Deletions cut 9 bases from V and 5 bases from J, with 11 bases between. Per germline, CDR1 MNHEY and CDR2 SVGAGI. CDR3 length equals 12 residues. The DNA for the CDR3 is TGTGCCAGTTACCAGTATAGAAACACCATATATTTT. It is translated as CASYQYRNTIYF.

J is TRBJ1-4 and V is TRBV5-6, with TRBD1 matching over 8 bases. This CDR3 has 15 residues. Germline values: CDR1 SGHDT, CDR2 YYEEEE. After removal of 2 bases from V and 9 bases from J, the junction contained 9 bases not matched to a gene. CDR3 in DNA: TGTGCCAGCAGCTTTCAGGGGGCGAGGTCGAAAAAACTGTTTTTT. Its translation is CASSFQGARSKKLFF.

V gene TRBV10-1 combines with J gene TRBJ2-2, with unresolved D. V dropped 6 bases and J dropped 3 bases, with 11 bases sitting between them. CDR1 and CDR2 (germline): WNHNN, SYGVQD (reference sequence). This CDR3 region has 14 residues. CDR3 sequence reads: CASSPSSYTGELFF. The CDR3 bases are TGCGCCAGCAGCCCCTCTTCCTACACCGGGGAGCTGTTTTTT.

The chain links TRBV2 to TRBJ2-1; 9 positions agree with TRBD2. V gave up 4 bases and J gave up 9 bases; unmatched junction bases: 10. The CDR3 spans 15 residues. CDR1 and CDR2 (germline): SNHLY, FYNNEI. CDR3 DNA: TGTGCCAGCAGTGGGCCAGCGGGGGGCCCCAGTGAGCAGTTCTTC. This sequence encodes CASSGPAGGPSEQFF.

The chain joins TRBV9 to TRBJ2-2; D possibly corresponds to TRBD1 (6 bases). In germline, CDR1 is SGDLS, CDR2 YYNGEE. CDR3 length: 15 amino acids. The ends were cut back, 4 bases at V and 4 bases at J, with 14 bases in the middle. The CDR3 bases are TGTGCCAGCAGCCTTCACAGGGTTAGCACCGGGGAGCTGTTTTTT. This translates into CASSLHRVSTGELFF.

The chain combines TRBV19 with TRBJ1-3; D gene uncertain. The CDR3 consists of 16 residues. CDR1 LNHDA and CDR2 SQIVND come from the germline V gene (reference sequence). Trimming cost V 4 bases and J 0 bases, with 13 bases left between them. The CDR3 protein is CASSNQARGSGNTIYF. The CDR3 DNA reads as TGTGCCAGTAGTAACCAGGCGCGGGGCTCTGGAAACACCATATATTTT.

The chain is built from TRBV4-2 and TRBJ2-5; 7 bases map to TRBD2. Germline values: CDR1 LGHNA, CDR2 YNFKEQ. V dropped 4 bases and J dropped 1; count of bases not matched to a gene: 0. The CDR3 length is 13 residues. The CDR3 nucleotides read TGTGCCAGCAGCCGGGGGGGCCAAGAGACCCAGTACTTC. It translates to CASSRGGQETQYF.

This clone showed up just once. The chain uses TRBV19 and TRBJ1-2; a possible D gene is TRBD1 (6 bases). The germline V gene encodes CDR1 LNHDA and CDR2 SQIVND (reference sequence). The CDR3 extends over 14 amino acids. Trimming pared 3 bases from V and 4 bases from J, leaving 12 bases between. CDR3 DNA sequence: TGTGCCAGTAGTATTGTTGAGACAGGCTATGGCTACACCTTC. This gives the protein CASSIVETGYGYTF.

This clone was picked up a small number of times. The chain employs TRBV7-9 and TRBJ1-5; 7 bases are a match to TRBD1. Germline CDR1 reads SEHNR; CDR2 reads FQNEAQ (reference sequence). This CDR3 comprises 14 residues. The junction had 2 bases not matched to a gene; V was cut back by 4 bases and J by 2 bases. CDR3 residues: CASSSGQGNQPQHF. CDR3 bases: TGTGCCAGCAGCTCTGGACAGGGCAATCAGCCCCAGCATTTT.

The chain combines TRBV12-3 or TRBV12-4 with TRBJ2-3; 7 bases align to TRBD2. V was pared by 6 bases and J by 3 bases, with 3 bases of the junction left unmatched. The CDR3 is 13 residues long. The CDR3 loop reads CASRQAGTDTQYF. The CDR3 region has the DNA TGTGCCAGCAGGCAAGCGGGGACAGATACGCAGTATTTT.

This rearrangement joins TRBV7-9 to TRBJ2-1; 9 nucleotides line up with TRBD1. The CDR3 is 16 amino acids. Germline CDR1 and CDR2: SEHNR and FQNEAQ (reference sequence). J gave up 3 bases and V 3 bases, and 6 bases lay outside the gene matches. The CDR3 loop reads CASSFPRTGDYNEQFF. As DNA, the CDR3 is TGTGCCAGCAGCTTCCCACGGACAGGGGACTACAATGAGCAGTTCTTC.

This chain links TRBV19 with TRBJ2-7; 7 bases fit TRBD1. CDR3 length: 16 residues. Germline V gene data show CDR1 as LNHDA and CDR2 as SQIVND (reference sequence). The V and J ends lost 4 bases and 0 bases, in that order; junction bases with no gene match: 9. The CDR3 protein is CASSNPTGTLSYEQYF. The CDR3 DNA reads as TGTGCCAGTAGTAATCCGACAGGGACCCTCTCCTACGAGCAGTACTTC.